The 4 T cell receptor beta chains below come from one sample, sequenced in a study of T cell responses to AZD1222 COVID-19 vaccine. The data were produced by immunoSEQ multiplex PCR, yet TCRdb's version contains in-frame clones alone and is incomplete. This sample has 98,000 or so clones, with roughly 86% found just once. The specimen comprised peripheral blood, sampled 28 days after the second AZD1222 dose. The receptors stem from an adult who received the AZD1222 COVID-19 vaccine.

CDR3 in amino acids: CASSLRTSGSEYTGELFF. The CDR3 bases are TGTGCCAGCAGCCTCCGGACTAGCGGGAGTGAATACACCGGGGAGCTGTTTTTT. The chain employs TRBV4-2 and TRBJ2-2, with 13 bases lining up with TRBD2. Per germline, CDR1 LGHNA and CDR2 YNFKEQ. This CDR3 is built from 18 residues. V lost 4 bases, J lost 3 bases, and 8 bases stayed unmatched.

This chain uses TRBV11-2 with TRBJ2-7, with 7 bases identical to TRBD2. There are 13 residues in the CDR3. With 5 bases clipped from V and 5 bases from J, the junction kept 6 bases outside the gene matches. From germline, CDR1 is SGHAT and CDR2 FQNNGV. Here the CDR3 reads CASSPAGVHEQYF. The DNA for the CDR3 is TGTGCCAGCAGCCCGGCGGGGGTTCACGAGCAGTACTTC.

This clone was counted a single time. This chain connects TRBV18 to TRBJ2-1; 12 bases align to TRBD2. Germline CDR1 and CDR2: KGHSH and LQKENI. The CDR3 is made up of 14 amino acids. V was pared by 6 bases and J by 4 bases, with 1 base of the junction left unmatched. Written as DNA, the CDR3 is TGTGCCAGCTCCACTAGCGGGAGGTACAATGAGCAGTTCTTC. Its translation: CASSTSGRYNEQFF. Together with reference TRBV18 and TRBJ2-1, the CDR3 gives the full variable domain: NAGVMQNPRHLVRRRGQEARLRCSPMKGHSHVYWYRQLPEEGLKFMVYLQKENIIDESGMPKERFSAEFPKEGPSILRIQQVVRGDSAAYFCASSTSGRYNEQFFGPGTRLTVL.

J is TRBJ1-5 and V is TRBV28; D call uncertain. The germline V gene encodes CDR1 MDHEN and CDR2 SYDVKM. Deletions cut 7 bases from V and 0 bases from J, with 19 bases between. The CDR3 totals 17 residues. The CDR3 DNA follows: TGTGCCAGCACCCCCCCCCTACAGTCTACTAGCAATCAGCCCCAGCATTTT. This sequence encodes CASTPPLQSTSNQPQHF.